This T cell receptor (beta chain) was found in a study of cytomegalovirus exposure and HLA in healthy donors. The V gene's germline CDR1 is LNHDA and CDR2 SQIVND (reference sequence). Trimming shortened V by 5 bases and J by 8 bases, and 12 bases separated the two germline ends. The CDR3 is 12 residues long. Donors counted as nominally healthy when sampled, yet unrecorded immune exposures were likely. This clone was observed a few times. Its specificity is unknown. Study results and limitations: Association with HLA alleles at 0.05 false discovery rate was found for around 17,000 TCR beta sequences in a later analysis. Indistinguishable V segments such as TRBV6-2 and TRBV6-3 were excluded.

PCR amplification relied on 60 Vbeta primers (plus 13 Jbeta primers). Only in-frame clones appear in the TCRdb table, and some are missing; sequencing was by immunoSEQ multiplex PCR. Here the sample spans roughly 180,000 clones, roughly 8.7% being singletons. The sample was PBMCs. This chain uses TRBV19 with TRBJ1-2, with unresolved D. The receptor was derived from a woman in her twenties or thirties in good health and CMV-seropositive. The DNA of the CDR3 is TGTGCCAGTAGTCCACGAGAGAGCGGCTACACCTTC. Translated, it gives CASSPRESGYTF.